These 32 T cell receptor beta chains were sequenced from one sample in a study of blood T cell repertoires in COVID-19. Clones were read by immunoSEQ multiplex PCR, and TCRdb kept only the in-frame ones, dropping some. Of some 100,000 clones in the sample, nearly 90% were seen once. The source material was peripheral blood. The receptors derive from an older woman with acute or convalescent COVID-19.

The chain has TRBV11-1 and TRBJ1-2; D is unresolved. Germline values: CDR1 SGHAT, CDR2 FQDESV (reference sequence). The germline V and J ends were trimmed by 5 bases and 4 bases, with 17 bases remaining between them. The CDR3 consists of 15 residues. The CDR3 DNA follows: TGTGCCAGCAGCCCGCAAAAGCGGGGTCTCTATGGCTACACCTTC. It yields the protein CASSPQKRGLYGYTF. The whole variable domain, remainder taken from reference TRBV11-1 and TRBJ1-2, is EAEVAQSPRYKITEKSQAVAFWCDPISGHATLYWYRQILGQGPELLVQFQDESVVDDSQLPKDRFSAERLKGVDSTLKIQPAELGDSAMYLCASSPQKRGLYGYTFGSGTRLTVV.

This rearrangement joins TRBV7-9 to TRBJ2-1; D is perhaps TRBD1 (6 bases). In germline, CDR1 is SEHNR, CDR2 FQNEAQ (reference sequence). Trimming cost V 2 bases and J 6 bases, with 17 bases left between them. The CDR3 loop spans 16 amino acids. The chain's CDR3 is CASSLQQGRSLNEQFF. CDR3 nucleotides: TGTGCCAGCAGCTTACAACAGGGAAGGTCTCTCAATGAGCAGTTCTTC. Variable domain in full (rest from reference TRBV7-9 and TRBJ2-1): DTGVSQNPRHKITKRGQNVTFRCDPISEHNRLYWYRQTLGQGPEFLTYFQNEAQLEKSRLLSDRFSAERPKGSFSTLEIQRTEQGDSAMYLCASSLQQGRSLNEQFFGPGTRLTVL.

The chain has TRBV10-1 and TRBJ2-5; weak D call: TRBD2 (6 bases). The CDR3 contains 14 residues. V lost 11 bases and J lost 4, with 20 bases in between. CDR1 WNHNN and CDR2 SYGVQD come from the germline V gene (reference sequence). The CDR3 DNA reads as TGCGCCTTGTCCGAGGGCGGGGAGATAGAGACCCAGTACTTC. Translation gives CALSEGGEIETQYF.

The V gene is TRBV19, the J gene TRBJ1-5; D remains ambiguous. The CDR3 contains 16 residues. Germline loops: CDR1 LNHDA, CDR2 SQIVND (reference sequence). Trimming pared 6 bases from V and 2 bases from J, leaving 17 bases between. CDR3 in amino acids: CASSPAGSLGNQPQHF. CDR3 DNA sequence: TGTGCCAGTAGCCCTGCGGGGAGTTTAGGCAATCAGCCCCAGCATTTT.

The chain combines TRBV6-5 with TRBJ1-1, with 7 bases aligning to TRBD1. Germline CDR1 and CDR2: MNHEY and SVGAGI. The CDR3 contains 14 residues. V gave up 8 bases and J gave up 0 bases; unmatched junction bases: 6. CDR3 protein: CASGMGTVNTEAFF. The CDR3 DNA follows: TGTGCCAGCGGCATGGGGACAGTGAACACTGAAGCTTTCTTT.

This chain links TRBV14 with TRBJ2-3, with 9 bases identical to TRBD2. This CDR3 region has 13 residues. Germline V gene sequence: CDR1 SGHDN, CDR2 FVKESK. V lost 6 bases to trimming and J lost 4 bases; unmatched junction nucleotides: 2. CDR3 DNA sequence: TGTGCCAGCAGGCTAGCGGGATCAGATACGCAGTATTTT. Protein sequence: CASRLAGSDTQYF.

The chain carries TRBV21-1 and TRBJ1-1; the D call of TRBD1 is as the table states it, not checked on the DNA. TRBV21-1 represents a pseudogene. This CDR3 is 14 amino acids long. CDR3 sequence (DNA): TGTGCCAGCAGCAAAGCTGGCAGGAACACTGAAGCTTTCTTT. Its protein is CASSKAGRNTEAFF.

The chain carries TRBV19 and TRBJ1-1; TRBD1 aligns across 7 bases. Germline-derived CDR1 and CDR2 are LNHDA and SQIVND (reference sequence). The junction had 6 bases not matched to a gene; V was cut back by 5 bases and J by 0 bases. The CDR3 runs to 15 residues. CDR3: CASSVTGVLNTEAFF. For the CDR3, the DNA is TGTGCCAGTAGTGTAACAGGGGTCCTGAACACTGAAGCTTTCTTT. Full variable domain (remainder filled in from reference TRBV19 and TRBJ1-1): DGGITQSPKYLFRKEGQNVTLSCEQNLNHDAMYWYRQDPGQGLRLIYYSQIVNDFQKGDIAEGYSVSREKKESFPLTVTSAQKNPTAFYLCASSVTGVLNTEAFFGQGTRLTVV.

This chain links TRBV30 with TRBJ2-1; TRBD2 agrees at 8 bases. The germline V gene encodes CDR1 GTSNPN and CDR2 SVGIG (reference sequence). This CDR3 is 13 amino acids long. Losses at the gene ends were 4 bases for V and 16 bases for J; bases not matched to a gene: 15. CDR3 sequence: CAWKRGGPGLVFF. As DNA, the CDR3 is TGTGCCTGGAAAAGGGGGGGTCCGGGACTAGTTTTCTTC.

The gene calls are TRBV30 and TRBJ1-3; D may be TRBD1 (6 bases). The CDR3 is 14 residues long. The germline CDR1 and CDR2 sequences are GTSNPN and SVGIG (reference sequence). V gave up 2 bases and J gave up 2 bases, with 10 bases separating them. In nucleotides, the CDR3 is TGTGCCTGGAGTACTCCAGGGGCTGGAAACACCATATATTTT. It codes for CAWSTPGAGNTIYF.

This sequence joins TRBV11-1 and TRBJ1-1; no clear D. Trimming stripped 6 bases from V and 1 base from J, with 9 bases between. This CDR3 is built from 13 residues. The germline CDR1 and CDR2 sequences are SGHAT and FQDESV (reference sequence). The CDR3 DNA sequence: TGTGCCAGCAGTTTTACAGAGAACACTGAAGCTTTCTTT. This gives the protein CASSFTENTEAFF.

This chain links TRBV9 with TRBJ2-3; 7 nucleotides agree with TRBD2. V shed 3 bases and J 0 bases; nucleotides not matched to a gene: 1. Per the germline V gene, CDR1 is SGDLS and CDR2 is YYNGEE. The length of the CDR3 is 14 residues. For the CDR3, the DNA is TGTGCCAGCAGCGATAGCGGGAGCACAGATACGCAGTATTTT. Its protein product is CASSDSGSTDTQYF.

This chain connects TRBV6-5 to TRBJ1-2; D remains unclear. The germline V gene has CDR1 MNHEY and CDR2 SVGAGI. The CDR3 has 15 residues. Trimming took 6 bases from V and 0 from J, leaving 14 bases between them. The DNA of the CDR3 is TGTGCCAGCAGGCCTTTCAGGAACTCTAACTATGGCTACACCTTC. It is translated as CASRPFRNSNYGYTF.

This rearrangement joins TRBV7-9 to TRBJ1-2; D is perhaps TRBD1 (6 bases). Germline CDR1 SEHNR, CDR2 FQNEAQ (reference sequence). Trimming took 0 bases from V and 8 from J, leaving 13 bases between them. The CDR3 totals 14 residues. For the CDR3, the DNA is TGTGCCAGCAGCTTAGCCTTGGACAGTCTGGGCTACACCTTC. Encoded protein: CASSLALDSLGYTF.

The J gene is TRBJ1-2, the V gene TRBV5-6; D gene ambiguous. The CDR3 length is 13 residues. Germline CDR1 reads SGHDT; CDR2 reads YYEEEE. V dropped 0 bases and J dropped 3 bases, with 6 bases sitting between them. The CDR3 is CASSLAQDYGYTF. DNA for the CDR3: TGTGCCAGCAGCTTGGCCCAGGACTATGGCTACACCTTC.

The rearrangement uses TRBV7-2 and TRBJ1-2; possible D gene TRBD1, 5 bases. Germline V gene sequence: CDR1 SGHTA, CDR2 FQGNSA. The CDR3 has 16 residues. The germline V and J ends were trimmed by 0 bases and 6 bases, with 17 bases remaining between them. This chain's CDR3 is CASSLANRVGEDGYTF. The CDR3 DNA is TGTGCCAGCAGCTTAGCGAATCGGGTAGGGGAAGATGGCTACACCTTC.

The genes are TRBV30 and TRBJ1-2; TRBD1 matches at 7 bases. Trimming at V came to 1 base and at J to 8 bases, leaving 7 bases not matched to a gene. Germline CDR1 is GTSNPN and CDR2 is SVGIG (reference sequence). The CDR3 has 13 amino acids. As DNA, the CDR3 is TGTGCCTGGAGTGGACAGGGCAGGGGAGGCTACACCTTC. Residues: CAWSGQGRGGYTF.

The chain recombines TRBV29-1 with TRBJ1-6; 8 nucleotides line up with TRBD1. J gave up 0 bases and V 6 bases, and 10 bases lay outside the gene matches. Germline CDR1 and CDR2: SQVTM and ANQGSEA. This CDR3 contains 17 residues. CDR3 residues: CSVDTGTGDSYNSPLHF. Here the CDR3 DNA reads TGCAGCGTAGATACCGGGACAGGAGACTCCTATAATTCACCCCTCCACTTT.

This clone was seen more than once but under ten times. V is TRBV25-1 and J is TRBJ1-2; 7 nucleotides align to TRBD1. Germline CDR1 MGHDK, CDR2 SYGVNS. The V segment lost 6 bases and the J segment 6 bases; nucleotides outside the gene matches: 4. The CDR3 length is 12 residues. The CDR3 DNA sequence: TGTGCCAGCAGAGGGGGCAGGAATGGCTACACCTTC. It specifies CASRGGRNGYTF.

This chain links TRBV9 with TRBJ2-2, with 16 bases matching TRBD2. Germline V gene lookup returns CDR1 SGDLS and CDR2 YYNGEE. There are 19 residues in the CDR3. V dropped 4 bases and J dropped 4; count of bases not matched to a gene: 10. In DNA, the CDR3 is TGTGCCAGCAGCCCCACGGGACTAGCGGGAGGGTCCAGCACCGGGGAGCTGTTTTTT. As protein: CASSPTGLAGGSSTGELFF.

V gene TRBV19 combines with J gene TRBJ1-1; perhaps TRBD1 as D (5 bases). CDR3 length equals 11 residues. Trimming took 7 bases from V and 4 from J, leaving 7 bases between them. In germline, CDR1 is LNHDA, CDR2 SQIVND (reference sequence). CDR3 region: CASITGTEAFF. The CDR3 DNA reads as TGTGCCAGTATTACAGGCACTGAAGCTTTCTTT.

The chain links TRBV9 to TRBJ2-3; 8 nucleotides agree with TRBD2. This CDR3 contains 17 residues. With V trimmed by 0 bases and J by 2 bases, 8 bases remained unmatched. CDR1 and CDR2 (germline): SGDLS, YYNGEE. In DNA, the CDR3 is TGTGCCAGCAGCGTAGGTCCAGCGGGAGCGCACACAGATACGCAGTATTTT. Its protein product is CASSVGPAGAHTDTQYF.

This clone was counted only a few times. This sequence joins TRBV6-2 or TRBV6-3 and TRBJ2-7, with D tentatively TRBD1 (6 bases). Per germline, CDR1 MNHEY and CDR2 SVGEGT. This CDR3 has 13 amino acids. V was shortened by 5 bases and J by 11 bases, with 19 bases between the two germline ends. CDR3 loop: CASSQQQGTSEYF. In DNA form, the CDR3 reads TGTGCCAGCAGTCAACAGCAAGGGACATCGGAGTACTTC.

CDR3 protein: CASSPWDRGHEQFF. In nucleotides, the CDR3 is TGTGCCAGCAGCCCATGGGACAGGGGCCATGAGCAGTTCTTC. V usage is TRBV14 and J usage is TRBJ2-1; TRBD1 matches 10 bases. This CDR3 contains 14 residues. The germline gives CDR1 SGHDN, CDR2 FVKESK. Trimming cost V 4 bases and J 8 bases; bases outside gene matches: 5.

This clone occurred once. CDR3 bases: TGTGCCAGCAGCGACGGGACTAGCGGGAGTGGGGAGACCCAGTACTTC. Its protein product is CASSDGTSGSGETQYF. The chain uses TRBV9 and TRBJ2-5; TRBD2 aligns across 14 bases. CDR1 and CDR2 from the germline V gene are SGDLS and YYNGEE. Unmatched junction bases numbered 6, after V lost 3 bases and J lost 5 bases. The CDR3 spans 16 residues.

This chain links TRBV7-2 with TRBJ2-2, with no clear D. Germline CDR1 SGHTA, CDR2 FQGNSA. V lost 3 bases and J lost 7, with 6 bases in between. CDR3 length: 12 residues. CDR3 sequence reads: CASSFVSGELFF. Here the CDR3 DNA reads TGTGCCAGCAGCTTCGTCAGCGGGGAGCTGTTTTTT.

The chain links TRBV5-1 to TRBJ1-1; D perhaps matches TRBD1 (6 bases). Trimming removed 3 bases at V and 1 base at J, with 13 bases between. The germline gives CDR1 SGHRS, CDR2 YFSETQ. This CDR3 has 15 amino acids. This chain's CDR3 is CASSSTRGSNTEAFF. As DNA, the CDR3 is TGCGCCAGCAGCTCGACCAGGGGATCGAACACTGAAGCTTTCTTT.

This chain joins TRBV3-1 (or the pseudogene TRBV3-2) and TRBJ1-1, with 7 nucleotides matching TRBD1. The CDR3 consists of 14 residues. V gave up 5 bases and J gave up 4 bases; unmatched junction bases: 7. Germline CDR1 reads LGHDT; CDR2 reads YNNKEL (reference sequence). CDR3 nucleotide sequence: TGTGCCAGCAGCTTCCAGGGGGTTGGCACTGAAGCTTTCTTT. Residues: CASSFQGVGTEAFF.

The chain employs TRBV6-5 and TRBJ1-6; TRBD1 is a possible D gene (6 bases). Germline assignment: CDR1 MNHEY and CDR2 SVGAGI. V lost 2 bases to trimming and J lost 7 bases, with 12 bases between them. This CDR3 contains 15 residues. The CDR3 DNA sequence: TGTGCCAGCAGTTACGGGGGGGGCGAGAATTCACCCCTCCACTTT. It codes for CASSYGGGENSPLHF.

The V and J genes are TRBV1 and TRBJ2-7; the table's D call TRBD2 went unverified against the DNA. TRBV1 has pseudogene status. This CDR3 region has 17 residues. In DNA form, the CDR3 reads TGCACCAGCAGCCCCCCTTGGACTAGCGGGGTTGATTACGAGCAGTACGTC. Translated: CTSSPPWTSGVDYEQYV.

The chain uses TRBV29-1 and TRBJ1-2; D remains ambiguous. CDR1 is SQVTM, CDR2 ANQGSEA, per germline. The V end lost 2 bases, the J end lost 7 bases, and 8 bases lay between the germline ends. The CDR3 extends over 11 amino acids. Here the CDR3 DNA reads TGCAGCGTTGAATCCGGGGTTGGCTACACCTTC. Its protein is CSVESGVGYTF.

J is TRBJ1-4 and V is TRBV19, with D uncertain. CDR1 is LNHDA and CDR2 is SQIVND in the germline V gene (reference sequence). The V end was cut by 1 base, the J end by 0 bases, with 6 bases between. The CDR3 consists of 15 residues. Here the CDR3 DNA reads TGTGCCAGTAGTATAGGCAGTGCAACTAATGAAAAACTGTTTTTT. It codes for CASSIGSATNEKLFF.